The T cell receptor (beta chain) under discussion was sequenced for a study of blood T cells in healthy people across ages. A second PCR of 7 to 11 cycles used a sample-barcoded 5' primer and a J-beta primer mix. TCRdb re-analysed the 5' RACE reads in MiXCR, keeping a single row per CDR3 protein. Of around 1,000,000 distinct CDR3 sequences in the sample, approximately 25% were seen once. The CDR3 has 11 residues. Germline CDR1 is SQVTM and CDR2 is ANQGSEA. J was trimmed by 5 bases and V by 7 bases; bases with no gene match: 3. These data were likewise used in another study, on T cells of mothers and their children.

The clonotype originates from a girl aged 2 to 10 in good health. Sequencing was done on a sample of blood. The genes are TRBV29-1 and TRBJ1-2; TRBD1 matches at 8 bases. The CDR3 is CSGRQGYGYTF. CDR3 DNA sequence: TGCAGCGGGCGACAGGGGTATGGCTACACCTTC. Filled out from reference TRBV29-1 and TRBJ1-2, the complete variable domain reads SAVISQKPSRDICQRGTSLTIQCQVDSQVTMMFWYRQQPGQSLTLIATANQGSEATYESGFVIDKFPISRPNLTFSTLTVSNMSPEDSSIYLCSGRQGYGYTFGSGTRLTVV.